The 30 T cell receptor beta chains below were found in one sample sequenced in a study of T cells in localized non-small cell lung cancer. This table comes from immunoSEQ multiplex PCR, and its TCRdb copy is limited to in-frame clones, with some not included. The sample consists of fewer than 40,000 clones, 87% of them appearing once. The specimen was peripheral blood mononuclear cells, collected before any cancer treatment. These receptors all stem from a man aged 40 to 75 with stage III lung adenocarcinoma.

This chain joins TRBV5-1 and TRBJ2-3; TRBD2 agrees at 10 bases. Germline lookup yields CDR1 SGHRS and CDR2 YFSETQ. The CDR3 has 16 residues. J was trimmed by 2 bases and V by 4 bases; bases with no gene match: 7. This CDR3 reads CASSDGLAENTDTQYF. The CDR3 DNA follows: TGCGCCAGCAGCGACGGACTAGCGGAGAACACAGATACGCAGTATTTT.

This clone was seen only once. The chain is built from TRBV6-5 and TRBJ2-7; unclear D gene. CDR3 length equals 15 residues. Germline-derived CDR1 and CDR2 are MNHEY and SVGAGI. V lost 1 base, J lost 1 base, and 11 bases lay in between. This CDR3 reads CASSYYPQVSYEQYF. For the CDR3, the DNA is TGTGCCAGCAGTTACTACCCTCAGGTTTCCTACGAGCAGTACTTC.

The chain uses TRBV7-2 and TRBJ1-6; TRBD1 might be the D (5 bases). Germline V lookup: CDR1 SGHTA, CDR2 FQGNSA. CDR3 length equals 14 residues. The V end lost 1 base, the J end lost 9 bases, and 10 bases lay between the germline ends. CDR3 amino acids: CASSLEIGGSPLHF. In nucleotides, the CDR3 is TGTGCCAGCAGCTTAGAAATCGGGGGTTCACCCCTCCACTTT.

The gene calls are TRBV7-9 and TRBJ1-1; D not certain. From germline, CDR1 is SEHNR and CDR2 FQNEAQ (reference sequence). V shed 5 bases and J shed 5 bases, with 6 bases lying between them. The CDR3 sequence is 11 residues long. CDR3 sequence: CASSLRTEAFF. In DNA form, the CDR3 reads TGTGCCAGCAGCCTGAGAACTGAAGCTTTCTTT.

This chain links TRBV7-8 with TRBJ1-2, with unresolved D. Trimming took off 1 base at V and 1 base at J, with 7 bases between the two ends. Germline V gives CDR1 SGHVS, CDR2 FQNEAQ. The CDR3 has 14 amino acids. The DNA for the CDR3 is TGTGCCAGCAGCTTAGGGAACTTTAACTATGGCTACACCTTC. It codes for CASSLGNFNYGYTF.

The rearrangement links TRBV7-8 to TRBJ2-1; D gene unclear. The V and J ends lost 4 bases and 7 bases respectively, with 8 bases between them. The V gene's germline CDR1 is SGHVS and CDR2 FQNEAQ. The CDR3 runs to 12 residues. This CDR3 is CASSSSTNEQFF. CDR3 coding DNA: TGTGCCAGCAGCTCCTCTACAAATGAGCAGTTCTTC.

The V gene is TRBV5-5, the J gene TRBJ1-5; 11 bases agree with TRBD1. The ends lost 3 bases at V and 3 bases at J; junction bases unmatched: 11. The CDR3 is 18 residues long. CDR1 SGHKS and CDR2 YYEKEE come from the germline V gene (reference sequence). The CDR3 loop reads CASSSKGTGGVNNQPQHF. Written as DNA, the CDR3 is TGTGCCAGCAGCTCAAAAGGGACAGGGGGTGTCAACAATCAGCCCCAGCATTTT.

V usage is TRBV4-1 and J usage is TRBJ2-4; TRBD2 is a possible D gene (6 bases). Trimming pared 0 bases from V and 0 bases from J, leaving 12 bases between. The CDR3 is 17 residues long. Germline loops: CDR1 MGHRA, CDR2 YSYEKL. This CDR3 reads CASSQESSGQAKNIQYF. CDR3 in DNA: TGCGCCAGCAGCCAAGAGTCGAGCGGGCAAGCCAAAAACATTCAGTACTTC.

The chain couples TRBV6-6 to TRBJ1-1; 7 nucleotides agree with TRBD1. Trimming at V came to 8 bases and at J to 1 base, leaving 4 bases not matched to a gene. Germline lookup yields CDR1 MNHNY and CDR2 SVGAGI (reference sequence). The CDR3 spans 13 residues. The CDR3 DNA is TGTGCCAGCTCAGACAGGGCGAACACTGAAGCTTTCTTT. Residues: CASSDRANTEAFF.

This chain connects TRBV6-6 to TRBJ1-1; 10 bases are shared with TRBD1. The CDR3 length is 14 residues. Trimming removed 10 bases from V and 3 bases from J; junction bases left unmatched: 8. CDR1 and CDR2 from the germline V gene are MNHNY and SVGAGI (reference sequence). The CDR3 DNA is TGTGCCACCCGGGACAGGGGCGGTCACACTGAAGCTTTCTTT. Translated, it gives CATRDRGGHTEAFF.

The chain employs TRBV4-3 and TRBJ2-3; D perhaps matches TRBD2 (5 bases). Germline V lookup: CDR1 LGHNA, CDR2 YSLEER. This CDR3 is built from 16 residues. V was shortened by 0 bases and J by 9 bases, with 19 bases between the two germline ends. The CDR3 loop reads CASSQDPAALTTTQYF. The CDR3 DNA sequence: TGCGCCAGCAGCCAAGACCCAGCGGCCCTAACCACAACGCAGTATTTT.

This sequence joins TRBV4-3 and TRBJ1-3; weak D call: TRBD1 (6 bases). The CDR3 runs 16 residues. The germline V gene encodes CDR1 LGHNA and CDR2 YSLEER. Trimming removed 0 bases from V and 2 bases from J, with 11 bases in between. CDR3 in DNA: TGCGCCAGCAGCCAAGACAACAGGGCTACTGGAAACACCATATATTTT. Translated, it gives CASSQDNRATGNTIYF.

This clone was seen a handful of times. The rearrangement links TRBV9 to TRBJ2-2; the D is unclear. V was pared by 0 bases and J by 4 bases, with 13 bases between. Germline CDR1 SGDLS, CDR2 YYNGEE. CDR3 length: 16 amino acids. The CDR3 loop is CASSVGKGSGTGELFF. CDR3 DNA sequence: TGTGCCAGCAGCGTAGGGAAGGGATCAGGCACCGGGGAGCTGTTTTTT. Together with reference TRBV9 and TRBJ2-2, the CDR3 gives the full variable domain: DSGVTQTPKHLITATGQRVTLRCSPRSGDLSVYWYQQSLDQGLQFLIQYYNGEERAKGNILERFSAQQFPDLHSELNLSSLELGDSALYFCASSVGKGSGTGELFFGEGSRLTVL.

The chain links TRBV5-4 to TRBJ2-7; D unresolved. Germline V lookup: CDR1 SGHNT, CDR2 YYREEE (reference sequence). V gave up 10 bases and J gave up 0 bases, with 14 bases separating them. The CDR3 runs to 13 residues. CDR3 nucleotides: TGTGCCGCCTCCTATTCGAGCTCCTACGAGCAGTACTTC. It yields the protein CAASYSSSYEQYF.

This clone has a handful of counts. The chain's CDR3 is CASSLDAAREKLFF. The DNA of the CDR3 is TGTGCCAGCAGCTTAGATGCCGCTCGGGAAAAACTGTTTTTT. V usage is TRBV7-9 and J usage is TRBJ1-4, with D uncertain. CDR3 length: 14 amino acids. Trimming took off 1 base at V and 8 bases at J, with 11 bases between the two ends. Germline assignment: CDR1 SEHNR and CDR2 FQNEAQ (reference sequence).

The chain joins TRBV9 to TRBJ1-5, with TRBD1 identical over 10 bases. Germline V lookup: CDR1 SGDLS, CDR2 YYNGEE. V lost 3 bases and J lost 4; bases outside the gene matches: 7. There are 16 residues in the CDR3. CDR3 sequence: CASSGGSGQGNQPQHF. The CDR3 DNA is TGTGCCAGCAGCGGGGGGTCGGGACAGGGGAATCAGCCCCAGCATTTT. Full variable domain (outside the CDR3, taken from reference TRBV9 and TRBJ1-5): DSGVTQTPKHLITATGQRVTLRCSPRSGDLSVYWYQQSLDQGLQFLIQYYNGEERAKGNILERFSAQQFPDLHSELNLSSLELGDSALYFCASSGGSGQGNQPQHFGDGTRLSIL.

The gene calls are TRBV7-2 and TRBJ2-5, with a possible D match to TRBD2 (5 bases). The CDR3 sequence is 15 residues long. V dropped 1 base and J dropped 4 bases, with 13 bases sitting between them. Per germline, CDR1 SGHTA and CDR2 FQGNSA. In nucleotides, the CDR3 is TGTGCCAGCAGCTTAGGCCAGTTGCGGGTAGAGACCCAGTACTTC. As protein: CASSLGQLRVETQYF.

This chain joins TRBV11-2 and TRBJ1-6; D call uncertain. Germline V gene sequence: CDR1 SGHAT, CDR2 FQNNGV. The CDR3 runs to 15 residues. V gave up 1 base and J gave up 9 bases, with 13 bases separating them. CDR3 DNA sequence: TGTGCCAGCAGCTTAGCCGCTTGGGGTAGTTCACCCCTCCACTTT. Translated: CASSLAAWGSSPLHF.

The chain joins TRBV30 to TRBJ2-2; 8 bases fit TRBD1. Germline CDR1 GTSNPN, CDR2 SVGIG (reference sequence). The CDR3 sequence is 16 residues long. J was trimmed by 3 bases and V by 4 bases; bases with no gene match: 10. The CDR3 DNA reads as TGTGCCTGGACTGACAGGGGTCGGGTTGACACCGGGGAGCTGTTTTTT. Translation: CAWTDRGRVDTGELFF.

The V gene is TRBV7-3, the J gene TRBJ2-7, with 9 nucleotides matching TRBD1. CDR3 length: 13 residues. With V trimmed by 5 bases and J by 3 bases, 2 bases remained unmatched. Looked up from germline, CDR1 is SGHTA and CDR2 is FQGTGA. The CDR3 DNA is TGTGCCAGCAGCCAGGACAGGGGCTACGAGCAGTACTTC. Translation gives CASSQDRGYEQYF.

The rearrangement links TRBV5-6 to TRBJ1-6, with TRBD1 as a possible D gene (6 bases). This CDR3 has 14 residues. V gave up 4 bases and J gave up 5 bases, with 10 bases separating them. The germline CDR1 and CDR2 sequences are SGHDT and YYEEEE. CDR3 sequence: CASSRTGNNSPLHF. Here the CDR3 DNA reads TGTGCCAGCAGCAGAACAGGGAATAATTCACCCCTCCACTTT.

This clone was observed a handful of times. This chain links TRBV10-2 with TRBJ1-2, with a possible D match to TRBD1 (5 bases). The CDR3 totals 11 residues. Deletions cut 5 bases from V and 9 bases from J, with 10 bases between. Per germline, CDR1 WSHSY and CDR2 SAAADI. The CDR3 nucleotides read TGCGCCAGCAGTCCAGGGATACGCTACACCTTC. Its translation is CASSPGIRYTF.

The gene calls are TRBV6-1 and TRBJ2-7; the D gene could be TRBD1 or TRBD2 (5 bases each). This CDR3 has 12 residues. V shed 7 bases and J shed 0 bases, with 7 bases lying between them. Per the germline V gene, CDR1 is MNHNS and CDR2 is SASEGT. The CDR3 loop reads CASKGSSYEQYF. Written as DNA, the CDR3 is TGTGCCAGCAAGGGGAGCTCCTACGAGCAGTACTTC.

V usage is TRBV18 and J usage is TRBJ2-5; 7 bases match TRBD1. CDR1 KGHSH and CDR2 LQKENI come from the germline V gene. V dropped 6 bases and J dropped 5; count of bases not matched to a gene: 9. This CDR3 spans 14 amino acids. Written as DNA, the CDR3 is TGTGCCAGCTCCCCCCCAGGGGGAAGCGAGACCCAGTACTTC. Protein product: CASSPPGGSETQYF. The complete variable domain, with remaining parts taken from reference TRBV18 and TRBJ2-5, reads NAGVMQNPRHLVRRRGQEARLRCSPMKGHSHVYWYRQLPEEGLKFMVYLQKENIIDESGMPKERFSAEFPKEGPSILRIQQVVRGDSAAYFCASSPPGGSETQYFGPGTRLLVL.

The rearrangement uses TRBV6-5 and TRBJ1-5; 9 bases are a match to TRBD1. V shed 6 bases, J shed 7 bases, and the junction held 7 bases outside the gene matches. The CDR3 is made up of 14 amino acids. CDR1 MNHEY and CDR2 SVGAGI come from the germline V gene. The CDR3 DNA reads TGTGCCAGCAGACTACTCGGACAGGGGCAGCCCCAGCATTTT. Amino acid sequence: CASRLLGQGQPQHF.

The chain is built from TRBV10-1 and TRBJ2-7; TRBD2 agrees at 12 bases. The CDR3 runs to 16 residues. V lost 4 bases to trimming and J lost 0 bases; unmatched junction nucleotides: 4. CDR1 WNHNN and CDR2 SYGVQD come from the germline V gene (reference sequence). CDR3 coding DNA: TGCGCCAGCAGTGGACTAGCGGGGGAGTCCTCCTACGAGCAGTACTTC. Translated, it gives CASSGLAGESSYEQYF.

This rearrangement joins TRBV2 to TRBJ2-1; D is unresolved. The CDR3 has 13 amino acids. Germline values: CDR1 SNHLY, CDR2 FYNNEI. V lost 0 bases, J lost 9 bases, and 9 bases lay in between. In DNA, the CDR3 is TGTGCCAGCAGTGAAGCCCGTCGCAGTGAGCAGTTCTTC. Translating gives CASSEARRSEQFF. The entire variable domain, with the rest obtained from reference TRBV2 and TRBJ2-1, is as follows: EPEVTQTPSHQVTQMGQEVILRCVPISNHLYFYWYRQILGQKVEFLVSFYNNEISEKSEIFDDQFSVERPDGSNFTLKIRSTKLEDSAMYFCASSEARRSEQFFGPGTRLTVL.

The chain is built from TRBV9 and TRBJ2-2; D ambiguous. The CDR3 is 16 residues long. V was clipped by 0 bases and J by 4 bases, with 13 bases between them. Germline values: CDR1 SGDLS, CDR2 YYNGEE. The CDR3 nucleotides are TGTGCCAGCAGCGTAGCTAGGTTTACGAGCACCGGGGAGCTGTTTTTT. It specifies CASSVARFTSTGELFF.

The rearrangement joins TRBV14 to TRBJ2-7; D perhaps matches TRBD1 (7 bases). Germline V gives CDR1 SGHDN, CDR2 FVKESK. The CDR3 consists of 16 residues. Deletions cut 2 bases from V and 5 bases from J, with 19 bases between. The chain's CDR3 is CASSQKTGRSWDEQYF. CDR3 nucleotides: TGTGCCAGCAGCCAAAAGACAGGGAGGAGTTGGGACGAGCAGTACTTC. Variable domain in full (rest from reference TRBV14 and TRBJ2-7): EAGVTQFPSHSVIEKGQTVTLRCDPISGHDNLYWYRRVMGKEIKFLLHFVKESKQDESGMPNNRFLAERTGGTYSTLKVQPAELEDSGVYFCASSQKTGRSWDEQYFGPGTRLTVT.

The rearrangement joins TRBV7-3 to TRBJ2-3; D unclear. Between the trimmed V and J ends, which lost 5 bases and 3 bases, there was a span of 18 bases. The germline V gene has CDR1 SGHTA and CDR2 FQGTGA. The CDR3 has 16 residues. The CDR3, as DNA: TGTGCCAGCAGCCCACATCCGGGCATGGGGACAGATACGCAGTATTTT. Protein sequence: CASSPHPGMGTDTQYF. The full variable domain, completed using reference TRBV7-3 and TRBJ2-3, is GAGVSQTPSNKVTEKGKYVELRCDPISGHTALYWYRQSLGQGPEFLIYFQGTGAADDSGLPNDRFFAVRPEGSVSTLKIQRTERGDSAVYLCASSPHPGMGTDTQYFGPGTRLTVL.